A single sample is the source of the 6 T cell receptor beta chains below, sequenced in a study of vaccination and CD4 T cells after COVID-19. The Oncomine TCR Beta short-read assay was applied to DNA of cultured CD4+ T cells. MiXCR, run by TCRdb on the PCR reads, gives a single entry per CDR3 protein. Among more than 10,000 distinct CDR3 sequences listed, 40% to 45% were seen once. Treatment: roughly 11-day PBMC culture with coronavirus spike peptide pools or control peptides (ViraFEST assay). These receptors lack a known antigen. Sequenced sample: CD4+ T cells from blood, cultured in vitro. These receptors originate from a human donor who had recovered from COVID-19.

A few counts support this clonotype. The chain combines TRBV7-2 with TRBJ2-7; the match to TRBD2 covers 10 bases. The CDR3 runs 15 residues. Germline trimming cut 1 base from V and 3 bases from J; bases unmatched to any gene: 3. Germline assignment: CDR1 SGHTA and CDR2 FQGNSA. The CDR3 DNA sequence: TGTGCCAGCAGCTTAGGAGCGGGGGGGCGCTACGAGCAGTACTTC. It specifies CASSLGAGGRYEQYF.

The chain carries TRBV9 and TRBJ1-1; no clear D gene. The germline V gene encodes CDR1 SGDLS and CDR2 YYNGEE. Trimming took 3 bases from V and 1 from J, leaving 7 bases between them. CDR3 length: 13 residues. CDR3 sequence: CASSGTQNTEAFF. CDR3 bases: TGTGCCAGCAGCGGAACACAGAACACTGAAGCTTTCTTT.

The chain recombines TRBV20-1 with TRBJ2-5; D is perhaps TRBD1 or TRBD2 (5 bases each). Germline CDR1 is DFQATT and CDR2 is SNEGSKA (reference sequence). V gave up 6 bases and J gave up 4 bases, with 15 bases separating them. This CDR3 contains 13 residues. The CDR3: CSALLRDGETQYF. The CDR3 DNA follows: TGCAGTGCCTTATTAAGGGACGGAGAGACCCAGTACTTC.

This clonotype has only a few counts. V usage is TRBV7-2 and J usage is TRBJ1-4; 8 bases are a match to TRBD1. V dropped 1 base and J dropped 13; count of bases not matched to a gene: 2. This CDR3 has 12 amino acids. Germline lookup yields CDR1 SGHTA and CDR2 FQGNSA. The CDR3 nucleotides are TGTGCCAGCAGCTTAGGGACAGGGAGACTGTTTTTT. This translates into CASSLGTGRLFF. Full variable domain (remainder filled in from reference TRBV7-2 and TRBJ1-4): GAGVSQSPSNKVTEKGKDVELRCDPISGHTALYWYRQSLGQGLEFLIYFQGNSAPDKSGLPSDRFSAERTGGSVSTLTIQRTQQEDSAVYLCASSLGTGRLFFGSGTQLSVL.

This clonotype turned up a few times. The rearrangement joins TRBV2 to TRBJ2-3, with 10 bases identical to TRBD2. The germline gives CDR1 SNHLY, CDR2 FYNNEI. V shed 3 bases and J 4 bases; nucleotides not matched to a gene: 4. This CDR3 has 15 amino acids. The CDR3 coding sequence is TGTGCCAGCAGTGACGGGAGCGGGAGGGCAGATACGCAGTATTTT. Amino acids: CASSDGSGRADTQYF.

This clonotype came up a few times. The rearrangement links TRBV20-1 to TRBJ1-2; 7 nucleotides align to TRBD1. This CDR3 has 14 amino acids. V lost 6 bases, J lost 5 bases, and 12 bases stayed unmatched. Per germline, CDR1 DFQATT and CDR2 SNEGSKA (reference sequence). The CDR3 sequence: CSADTGAGSYGYTF. In DNA, the CDR3 is TGCAGTGCGGATACAGGGGCCGGATCTTATGGCTACACCTTC.